These 2 T cell receptor beta chains were all obtained from the same sample, sequenced in a study of blood T cells in healthy people across ages. Together with a sample-barcoded 5' primer, a J-beta primer mix was included in a second PCR lasting about 7 to 11 cycles. TCRdb passed the 5' RACE reads through MiXCR, listing each CDR3 protein once. The sample shows approximately 1,100,000 distinct CDR3 sequences, less than 50% of them seen only once. Sequencing was performed on blood. The receptors originated from a woman in her fifties or sixties in good health.

The V gene is TRBV29-1, the J gene TRBJ2-5, with TRBD1 as a possible D gene (7 bases). Germline V gene data show CDR1 as SQVTM and CDR2 as ANQGSEA. The V end lost 0 bases, the J end lost 7 bases, and 21 bases lay between the germline ends. CDR3 length: 16 amino acids. This CDR3 reads CSVEDRGTVVVRTQYF. The CDR3 nucleotides are TGCAGCGTTGAAGATCGGGGGACAGTAGTCGTACGGACCCAGTACTTC.

This chain connects TRBV24-1 to TRBJ2-4; a weak D match, TRBD1 (6 bases). V lost 3 bases and J lost 8, with 22 bases in between. In germline, CDR1 is KGHDR, CDR2 SFDVKD. The CDR3 consists of 17 residues. The DNA of the CDR3 is TGTGCCACCAGTGATGCCTCAGGACAGTCCAACAGGGACATTCAGTACTTC. It specifies CATSDASGQSNRDIQYF.